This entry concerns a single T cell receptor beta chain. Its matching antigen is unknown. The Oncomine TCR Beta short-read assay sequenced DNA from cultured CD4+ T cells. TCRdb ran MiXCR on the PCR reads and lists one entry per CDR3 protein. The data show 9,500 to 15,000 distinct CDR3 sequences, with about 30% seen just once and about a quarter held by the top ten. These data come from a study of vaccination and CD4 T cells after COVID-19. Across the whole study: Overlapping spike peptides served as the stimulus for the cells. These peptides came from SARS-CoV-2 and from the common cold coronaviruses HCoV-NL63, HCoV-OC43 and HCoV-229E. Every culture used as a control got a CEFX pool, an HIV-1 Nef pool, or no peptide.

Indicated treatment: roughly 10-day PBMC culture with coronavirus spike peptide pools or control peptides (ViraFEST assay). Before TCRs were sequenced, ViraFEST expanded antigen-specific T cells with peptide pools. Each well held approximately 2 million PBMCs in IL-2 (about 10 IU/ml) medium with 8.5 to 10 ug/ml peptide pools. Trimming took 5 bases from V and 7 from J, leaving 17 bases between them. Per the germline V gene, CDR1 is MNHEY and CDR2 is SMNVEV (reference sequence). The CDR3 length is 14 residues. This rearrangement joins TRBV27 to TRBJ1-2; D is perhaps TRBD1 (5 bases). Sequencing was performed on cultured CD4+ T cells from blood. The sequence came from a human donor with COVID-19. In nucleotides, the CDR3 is TGTGCCAGCAGTCGTAACCGGGACGGAGTTGGCTACACCTTC. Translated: CASSRNRDGVGYTF.